Shown below are 19 T cell receptor beta chains from a single sample sequenced in a study of CD39 and CD103 CD8 tumor-infiltrating T cells. The data were produced by immunoSEQ multiplex PCR, yet TCRdb's version contains in-frame clones alone and is incomplete. The repertoire includes about 15,000 clones, about 89% of them detected once, and about 4.5% sits in the top ten. Material: CD8+ T cells sorted from blood. Indicated subset: total memory CD8 T cells (CD45RA-CCR7+/-) from blood or uninvolved lymph node. Receptors were obtained from a human donor with head and neck squamous cell carcinoma.

V usage is TRBV12-5 and J usage is TRBJ1-1; D remains unclear. The CDR3 totals 13 residues. The V end lost 5 bases, the J end lost 4 bases, and 11 bases lay between the germline ends. CDR1 and CDR2 from the germline V gene are LGHNT and FRNRAP. DNA for the CDR3: TGTGCTAGTGGTCCGCCGGGAGGCACTGAAGCTTTCTTT. Translated, it gives CASGPPGGTEAFF.

J is TRBJ2-1 and V is TRBV6-6; 7 bases fit TRBD2. V dropped 7 bases and J dropped 5; count of bases not matched to a gene: 5. Looked up from germline, CDR1 is MNHNY and CDR2 is SVGAGI (reference sequence). CDR3 length equals 13 residues. This CDR3 reads CASNRLADNEQFF. CDR3 nucleotides: TGTGCCAGCAATCGACTAGCAGACAATGAGCAGTTCTTC.

V gene TRBV7-8 combines with J gene TRBJ1-4; tentative D call: TRBD1 (5 bases). The CDR3 loop spans 14 amino acids. CDR1 and CDR2 (germline): SGHVS, FQNEAQ. The germline V and J ends were trimmed by 8 bases and 8 bases, with 18 bases remaining between them. CDR3 DNA sequence: TGTGCCAGCTCAAAATCCAGGGTGGGAGAAAAACTGTTTTTT. Its protein product is CASSKSRVGEKLFF.

V and J are TRBV29-1 and TRBJ2-3, with 9 bases identical to TRBD1. V shed 3 bases, J shed 3 bases, and the junction held 1 base outside the gene matches. CDR1 is SQVTM and CDR2 is ANQGSEA in the germline V gene. CDR3 size: 13 residues. The CDR3 DNA sequence: TGCAGCGTTGACGGACAGGGGACAGATACGCAGTATTTT. Translating gives CSVDGQGTDTQYF.

The gene calls are TRBV27 and TRBJ2-5; no clear D gene. CDR3 length: 14 amino acids. CDR1 and CDR2 from the germline V gene are MNHEY and SMNVEV (reference sequence). V gave up 1 base and J gave up 5 bases, with 11 bases separating them. The CDR3 here is CASSLFGPPETQYF. In DNA form, the CDR3 reads TGTGCCAGCAGTTTATTTGGCCCGCCGGAGACCCAGTACTTC.

The DNA for the CDR3 is TGTGCCTGGAATCCGTCTGGCTACGAGCAGTACTTC. Encoded protein: CAWNPSGYEQYF. The rearrangement joins TRBV30 to TRBJ2-7; D is unresolved. V was trimmed by 4 bases and J by 3 bases, leaving 10 bases between them. The CDR3 consists of 12 residues. Germline V lookup: CDR1 GTSNPN, CDR2 SVGIG (reference sequence).

The rearrangement links TRBV10-3 to TRBJ1-1, with D unclear. Between the trimmed V and J ends, which lost 6 bases and 7 bases, there was a span of 15 bases. Germline CDR1 and CDR2: ENHRY and SYGVKD. There are 13 residues in the CDR3. CDR3 region: CAISPGAEIEAFF. CDR3 nucleotides: TGTGCCATCAGCCCGGGTGCGGAGATTGAAGCTTTCTTT.

The V call is TRBV7-2, the J call TRBJ2-3; 11 bases match TRBD2. The junction had 12 bases not matched to a gene; V was cut back by 1 base and J by 6 bases. Germline V gene sequence: CDR1 SGHTA, CDR2 FQGNSA. CDR3 length: 18 amino acids. This chain's CDR3 is CASSLEASGGPVEDTQYF. CDR3 coding DNA: TGTGCCAGCAGCTTAGAGGCTAGCGGGGGGCCCGTAGAGGATACGCAGTATTTT.

The CDR3 protein is CATTPGGNYGYTF. CDR3 coding DNA: TGTGCCACCACCCCCGGGGGTAACTATGGCTACACCTTC. J is TRBJ1-2 and V is TRBV15; the D gene is possibly TRBD1 (5 bases). The V end lost 7 bases, the J end lost 1 base, and 10 bases lay between the germline ends. There are 13 residues in the CDR3. Germline assignment: CDR1 LNHNV and CDR2 YYDKDF (reference sequence). The full variable domain, its missing parts supplied by reference TRBV15 and TRBJ1-2, is DAMVIQNPRYQVTQFGKPVTLSCSQTLNHNVMYWYQQKSSQAPKLLFHYYDKDFNNEADTPDNFQSRRPNTSFCFLDIRSPGLGDTAMYLCATTPGGNYGYTFGSGTRLTVV.

The rearrangement uses TRBV18 and TRBJ1-2; D gene unclear. The CDR3 is 14 residues long. CDR1 KGHSH and CDR2 LQKENI come from the germline V gene. The V and J ends lost 3 bases and 4 bases respectively, with 12 bases between them. The CDR3, as DNA: TGTGCCAGCTCACCGGGTGGGGATTTCTATGGCTACACCTTC. It translates to CASSPGGDFYGYTF.

The chain is built from TRBV7-9 and TRBJ1-2; TRBD1 agrees at 11 bases. The CDR3 sequence is 16 residues long. Trimming took 1 base from V and 6 from J; bases not matched to a gene: 7. Germline values: CDR1 SEHNR, CDR2 FQNEAQ (reference sequence). CDR3 in amino acids: CASSLEGQGARDGYTF. The CDR3 coding sequence is TGTGCCAGCAGCTTAGAAGGACAGGGGGCGCGAGATGGCTACACCTTC. The full variable domain, rest sourced from reference TRBV7-9 and TRBJ1-2, is DTGVSQNPRHKITKRGQNVTFRCDPISEHNRLYWYRQTLGQGPEFLTYFQNEAQLEKSRLLSDRFSAERPKGSFSTLEIQRTEQGDSAMYLCASSLEGQGARDGYTFGSGTRLTVV.

The CDR3 nucleotides are TGTGCCAGCACCGGATGGCAGGGAGATGGCTACACCTTC. Translated: CASTGWQGDGYTF. The chain combines TRBV7-9 with TRBJ1-2; weak D call: TRBD1 (5 bases). The CDR3 length is 13 residues. Trimming removed 7 bases from V and 6 bases from J, with 15 bases in between. The germline CDR1 and CDR2 sequences are SEHNR and FQNEAQ (reference sequence).

The V call is TRBV6-1, the J call TRBJ2-3, with D possibly being TRBD1 (5 bases). CDR3 size: 15 residues. The germline gives CDR1 MNHNS, CDR2 SASEGT. V shed 6 bases and J shed 2 bases, with 15 bases lying between them. The DNA of the CDR3 is TGTGCCAGCAGCCTAGGCACAGGACACACAGATACGCAGTATTTT. This codes for CASSLGTGHTDTQYF.

CDR3 region: CASSELVGIGNGYTF. The CDR3, as DNA: TGTGCCAGCAGTGAACTTGTGGGAATTGGGAATGGCTACACCTTC. The chain employs TRBV6-1 and TRBJ1-2; D remains unclear. The CDR3 covers 15 residues. Deletions cut 2 bases from V and 6 bases from J, with 16 bases between. CDR1 is MNHNS, CDR2 SASEGT, per germline.

The chain is built from TRBV11-3 and TRBJ1-1; D uncertain. This CDR3 spans 13 amino acids. CDR1 and CDR2 (germline): SGHNT, YENEEA. Trimming left V 2 bases short and J 2 bases short, with 6 bases between. CDR3 residues: CASSLTANTEAFF. In DNA form, the CDR3 reads TGTGCCAGCAGCTTAACGGCTAACACTGAAGCTTTCTTT.

Here the CDR3 DNA reads TGTGCCAGCAGTTACTCGGGCCCCGAGGGTATAGATACGCAGTATTTT. Translation gives CASSYSGPEGIDTQYF. The J gene is TRBJ2-3, the V gene TRBV6-5, with D perhaps TRBD2 (5 bases). CDR1 is MNHEY and CDR2 is SVGAGI in the germline V gene. This CDR3 has 16 amino acids. With 0 bases removed from V and 5 bases from J, the gap between germline ends came to 15 bases.

The gene calls are TRBV6-4 and TRBJ1-1; D might be TRBD1 (5 bases). The CDR3 sequence is 14 residues long. The V gene's germline CDR1 is MRHNA and CDR2 SNTAGT. Deletions cut 0 bases from V and 11 bases from J, with 16 bases between. The CDR3 coding sequence is TGTGCCAGCAGTGACTCGAGATGGAGGGGTGACGCTTTCTTT. This gives the protein CASSDSRWRGDAFF.

This chain uses TRBV4-1 with TRBJ2-3, with unresolved D. CDR3 length: 15 residues. The ends were cut back, 0 bases at V and 2 bases at J, with 9 bases in the middle. CDR1 and CDR2 from the germline V gene are MGHRA and YSYEKL. The CDR3 reads CASSQDEINTDTQYF. Written as DNA, the CDR3 is TGCGCCAGCAGCCAAGACGAGATTAACACAGATACGCAGTATTTT.

The rearrangement joins TRBV4-1 to TRBJ1-1, with no clear D. CDR1 is MGHRA, CDR2 YSYEKL, per germline. Trimming took 0 bases from V and 6 from J, leaving 11 bases between them. The CDR3 has 14 residues. CDR3 nucleotides: TGCGCCAGCAGCCAAGACCCCTCCGTTTCTGAAGCTTTCTTT. It yields the protein CASSQDPSVSEAFF.